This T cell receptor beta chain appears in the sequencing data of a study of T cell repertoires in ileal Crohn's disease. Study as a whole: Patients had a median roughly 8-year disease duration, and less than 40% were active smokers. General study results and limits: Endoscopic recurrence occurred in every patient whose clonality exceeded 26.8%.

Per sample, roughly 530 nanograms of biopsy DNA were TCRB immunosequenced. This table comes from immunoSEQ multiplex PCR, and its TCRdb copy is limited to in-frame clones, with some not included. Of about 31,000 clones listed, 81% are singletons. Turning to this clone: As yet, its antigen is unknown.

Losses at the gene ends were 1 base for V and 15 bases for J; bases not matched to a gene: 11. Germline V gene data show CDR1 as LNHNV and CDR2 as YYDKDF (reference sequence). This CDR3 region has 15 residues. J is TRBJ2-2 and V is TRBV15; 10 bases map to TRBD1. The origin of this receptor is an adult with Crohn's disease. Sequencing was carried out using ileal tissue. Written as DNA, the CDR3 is TGTGCCACCAGCAGAGGAACGTCTACGGACAGGGGGATGTTTTTT. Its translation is CATSRGTSTDRGMFF.